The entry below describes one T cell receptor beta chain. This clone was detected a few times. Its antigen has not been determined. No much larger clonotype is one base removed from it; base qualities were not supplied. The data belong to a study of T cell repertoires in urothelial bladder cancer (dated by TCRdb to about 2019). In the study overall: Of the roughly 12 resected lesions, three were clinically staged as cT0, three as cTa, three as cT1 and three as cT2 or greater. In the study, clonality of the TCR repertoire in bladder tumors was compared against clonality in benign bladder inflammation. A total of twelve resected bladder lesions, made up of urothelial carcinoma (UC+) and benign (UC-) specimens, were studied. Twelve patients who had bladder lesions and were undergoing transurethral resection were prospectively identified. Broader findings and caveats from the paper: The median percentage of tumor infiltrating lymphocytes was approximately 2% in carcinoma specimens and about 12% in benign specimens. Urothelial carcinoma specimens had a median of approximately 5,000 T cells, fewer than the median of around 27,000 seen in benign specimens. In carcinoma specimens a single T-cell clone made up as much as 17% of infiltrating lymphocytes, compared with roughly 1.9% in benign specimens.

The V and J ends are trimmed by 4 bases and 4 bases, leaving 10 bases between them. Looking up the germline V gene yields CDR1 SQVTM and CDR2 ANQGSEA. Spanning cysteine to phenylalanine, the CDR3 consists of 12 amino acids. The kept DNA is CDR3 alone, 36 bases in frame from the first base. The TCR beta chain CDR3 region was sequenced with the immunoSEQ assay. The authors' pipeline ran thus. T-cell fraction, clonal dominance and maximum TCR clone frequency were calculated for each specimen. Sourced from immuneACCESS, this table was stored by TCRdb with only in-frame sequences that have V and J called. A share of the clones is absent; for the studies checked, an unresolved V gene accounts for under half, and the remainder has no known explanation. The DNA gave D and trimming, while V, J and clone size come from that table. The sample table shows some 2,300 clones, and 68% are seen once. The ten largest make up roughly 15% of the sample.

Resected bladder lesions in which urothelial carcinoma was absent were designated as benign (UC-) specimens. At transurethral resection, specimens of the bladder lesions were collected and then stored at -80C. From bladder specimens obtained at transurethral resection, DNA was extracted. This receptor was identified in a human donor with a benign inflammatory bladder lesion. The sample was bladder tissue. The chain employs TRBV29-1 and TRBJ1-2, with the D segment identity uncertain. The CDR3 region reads CSVATEIYGYTF. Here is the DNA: TGCAGCGTTGCGACCGAGATCTATGGCTACACCTTC.